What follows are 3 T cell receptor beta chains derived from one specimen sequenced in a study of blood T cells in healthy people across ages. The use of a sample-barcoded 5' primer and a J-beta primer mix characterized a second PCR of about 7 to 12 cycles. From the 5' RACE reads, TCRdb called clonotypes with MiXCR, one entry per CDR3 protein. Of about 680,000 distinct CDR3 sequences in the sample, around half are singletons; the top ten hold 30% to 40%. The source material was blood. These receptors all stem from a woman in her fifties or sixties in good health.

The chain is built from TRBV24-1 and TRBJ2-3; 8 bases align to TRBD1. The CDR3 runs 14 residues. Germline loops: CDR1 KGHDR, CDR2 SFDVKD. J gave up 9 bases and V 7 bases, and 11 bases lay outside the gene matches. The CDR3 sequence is CATRGRTGMGTQYF. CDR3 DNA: TGTGCCACCAGGGGTCGGACAGGGATGGGGACGCAGTATTTT.

The CDR3 DNA is TGTGCCAGCTCACCACCGTATACCTTTTCGGGTTCGGTCGAGCAGTACTTC. This codes for CASSPPYTFSGSVEQYF. The rearrangement links TRBV18 to TRBJ2-4; D not certain. The end of the DNA aligns better with TRBJ2-7, so the J call may be wrong. The CDR3 spans 17 residues. Germline loops: CDR1 KGHSH, CDR2 LQKENI.

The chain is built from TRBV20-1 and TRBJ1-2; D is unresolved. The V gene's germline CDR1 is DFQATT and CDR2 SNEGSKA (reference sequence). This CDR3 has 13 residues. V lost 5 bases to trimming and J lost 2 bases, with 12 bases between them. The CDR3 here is CSAHKLGNYGYTF. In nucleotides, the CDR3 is TGCAGTGCTCACAAGTTGGGAAACTATGGCTACACCTTC.